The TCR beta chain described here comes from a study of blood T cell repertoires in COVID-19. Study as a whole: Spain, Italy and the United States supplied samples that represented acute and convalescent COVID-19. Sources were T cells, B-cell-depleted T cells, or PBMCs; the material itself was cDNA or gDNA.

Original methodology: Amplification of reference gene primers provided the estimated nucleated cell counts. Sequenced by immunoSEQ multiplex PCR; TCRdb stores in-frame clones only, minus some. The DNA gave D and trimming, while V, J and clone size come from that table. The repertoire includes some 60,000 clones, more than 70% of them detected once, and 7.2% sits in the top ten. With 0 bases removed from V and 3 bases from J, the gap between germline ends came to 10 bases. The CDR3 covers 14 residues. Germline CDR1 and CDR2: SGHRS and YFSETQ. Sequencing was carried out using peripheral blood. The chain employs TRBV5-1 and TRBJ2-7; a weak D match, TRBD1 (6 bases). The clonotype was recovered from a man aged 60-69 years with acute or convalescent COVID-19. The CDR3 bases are TGCGCCAGCAGCTTGGGTGGGGGCCTCTACGAGCAGTACTTC. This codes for CASSLGGGLYEQYF.